This entry is about one T cell receptor beta chain. Enrolled through a virtual design, the participants were between roughly 18 and 95 years of age and came from fewer than 30 US areas. Under the authors' procedure: Reference gene primer amplification gave nucleated cell count estimates. The method was immunoSEQ multiplex PCR; TCRdb's version includes in-frame clones alone and lacks a portion of them. V and J calls and clone size are copied from that table; D and trimming were computed from the DNA. The sample records roughly 230,000 clones, about 80% being singletons. Germline V CDR1 and CDR2: SGHTA, FQGTGA. Between the trimmed V and J ends, which lost 4 bases and 1 base, there was a span of 7 bases. CDR3 size: 14 residues. These data belong to a study of blood T cell repertoires in COVID-19.

The clonotype was recovered from a man between 50 and 59 years old who had recovered from COVID-19. Sample: PBMCs or T cells enriched from blood (not recorded which). The V call is TRBV7-3, the J call TRBJ2-2; D is perhaps TRBD2 (5 bases). CDR3 region: CASSSSGNTGELFF. The CDR3 DNA reads as TGTGCCAGCAGCTCCAGCGGGAACACCGGGGAGCTGTTTTTT.